Below, 3 T cell receptor beta chains from the same sample are listed, as sequenced in a study of OX40 agonist ivuxolimab in advanced cancers. Some clones are missing from TCRdb's copy, which holds only in-frame ones; the method was immunoSEQ multiplex PCR. This sample yields around 66,000 clones, of which about nine tenths are seen a single time; around 2% belongs to the top ten. The source was CD4+ or CD8+ T cells sorted from blood, collected in a trial of the OX40 agonist ivuxolimab. The receptors come from an adult with an advanced solid tumor such as melanoma, head and neck, liver or kidney cancer.

The chain is built from TRBV5-1 and TRBJ2-5, with a tentative D call TRBD2 (5 bases). The CDR3 is 12 residues long. The V end lost 1 base, the J end lost 7 bases, and 8 bases lay between the germline ends. The germline V gene has CDR1 SGHRS and CDR2 YFSETQ. In DNA form, the CDR3 reads TGCGCCAGCAGCTTGACCGAGGGGACCCAGTACTTC. Encoded protein: CASSLTEGTQYF.

The rearrangement uses TRBV25-1 and TRBJ2-5; the D gene is possibly TRBD1 (7 bases). The last part of the DNA fits TRBJ2-7 better; the J call may be wrong. There are 15 residues in the CDR3. Germline CDR1 and CDR2: MGHDK and SYGVNS. In DNA form, the CDR3 reads TGTGCCAGCAGTGAATCCCCAGGGGGAGGATACGAGCAGTACTTC. Translated: CASSESPGGGYEQYF.

J is TRBJ1-5 and V is TRBV4-1, with TRBD1 as a possible D gene (6 bases). The length of the CDR3 is 15 residues. Germline CDR1 reads MGHRA; CDR2 reads YSYEKL. Trimming cost V 3 bases and J 3 bases, with 12 bases left between them. The DNA for the CDR3 is TGCGCCAGCAGCCACCACAGGGATTCCAATCAGCCCCAGCATTTT. It encodes CASSHHRDSNQPQHF.